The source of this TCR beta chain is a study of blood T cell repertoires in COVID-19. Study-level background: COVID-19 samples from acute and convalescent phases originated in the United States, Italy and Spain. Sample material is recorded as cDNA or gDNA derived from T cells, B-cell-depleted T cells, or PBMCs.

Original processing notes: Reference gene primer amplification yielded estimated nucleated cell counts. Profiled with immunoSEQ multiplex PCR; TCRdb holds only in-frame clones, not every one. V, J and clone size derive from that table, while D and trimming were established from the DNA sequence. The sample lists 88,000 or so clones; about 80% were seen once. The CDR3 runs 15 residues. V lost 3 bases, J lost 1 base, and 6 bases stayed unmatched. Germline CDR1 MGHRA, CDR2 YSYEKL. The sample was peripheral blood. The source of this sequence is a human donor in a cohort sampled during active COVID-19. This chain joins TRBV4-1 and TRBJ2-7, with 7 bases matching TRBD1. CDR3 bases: TGCGCCAGCAGCCACCAAGACAGGGATTCCTACGAGCAGTACTTC. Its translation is CASSHQDRDSYEQYF.